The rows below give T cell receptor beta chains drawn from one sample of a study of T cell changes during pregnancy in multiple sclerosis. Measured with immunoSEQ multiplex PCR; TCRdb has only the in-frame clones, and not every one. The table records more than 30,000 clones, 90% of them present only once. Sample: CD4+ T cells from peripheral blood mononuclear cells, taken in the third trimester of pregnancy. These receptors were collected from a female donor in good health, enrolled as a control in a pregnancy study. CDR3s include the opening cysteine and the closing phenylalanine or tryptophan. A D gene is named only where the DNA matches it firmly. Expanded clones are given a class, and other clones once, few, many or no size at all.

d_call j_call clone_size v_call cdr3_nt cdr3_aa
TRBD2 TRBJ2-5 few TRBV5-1 TGCGCCAGCAGCTTGGAGGGTAGCGGGAGTGAGGAGACCCAGTACTTC CASSLEGSGSEETQYF
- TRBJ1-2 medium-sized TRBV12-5 TGTGCTAGTGGTTTGGTGCGGCAGCCCCTCTACACCTTC CASGLVRQPLYTF
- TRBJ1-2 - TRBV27 TGTGCCAGCAGTCCCCGACCCGAATGGGAGGGCTACACCTTC CASSPRPEWEGYTF
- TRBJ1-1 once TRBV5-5 TGTGCCAGCAGCCGGGGGGTGGACACTAAGAACACTGAAGCTTTCTTT CASSRGVDTKNTEAFF
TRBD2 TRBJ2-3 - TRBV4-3 TGCGCCAGCAGCCTAGGACTAGCGGGGGGCTCCACAGATACGCAGTATTTT CASSLGLAGGSTDTQYF
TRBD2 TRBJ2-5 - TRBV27 TGTGCCAGCAGTTACGCCACTAGCGGGGGAGGAGTGGAGACCCAGTACTTC CASSYATSGGGVETQYF
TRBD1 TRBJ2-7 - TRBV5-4 TGTGCCAGCAGCTCTTCCGGGACAGGGGGCTACGAGCAGTACTTC CASSSSGTGGYEQYF
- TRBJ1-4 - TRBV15 TGTGCCACCAGCAGAGATCTCGCGACTAATGAAAAACTGTTTTTT CATSRDLATNEKLFF
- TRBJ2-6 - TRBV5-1 TGCGCCAGCAGCTTGCTTAGTGGGGAGGCGGCTCCTGGGGCCAACGTCCTGACTTTC CASSLLSGEAAPGANVLTF
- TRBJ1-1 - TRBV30 TGTGCCTGGAACTCGGACACTGAAGCTTTCTTT CAWNSDTEAFF
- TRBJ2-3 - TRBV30 TGTGCCTGGAGTATCCGACCGGGACTCTTAACCACAGATACGCAGTATTTT CAWSIRPGLLTTDTQYF
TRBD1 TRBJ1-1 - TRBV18 TGTGCCAGCTCACACGACCGGACAGGGACGAACACTGAAGCTTTCTTT CASSHDRTGTNTEAFF
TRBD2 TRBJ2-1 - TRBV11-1 TGTGCCAGCAGCGCCCAGACTAGCGGCTCCTACAATGAGCAGTTCTTC CASSAQTSGSYNEQFF
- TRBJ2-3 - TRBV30 TGTGCCTGGGCCCCTGGCGGGTTCCCAGGAGATACGCAGTATTTT CAWAPGGFPGDTQYF
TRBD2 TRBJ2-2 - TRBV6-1 TGTGCCAGCGATTTCCTAGCGGGGGGCGGCGGGGAGCTGTTTTTT CASDFLAGGGGELFF
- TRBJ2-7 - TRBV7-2 TGTGCCAGCAGCCGGGACTTTCCTTCCTACGAGCAGTACTTC CASSRDFPSYEQYF
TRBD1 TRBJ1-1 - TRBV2 TGTGCCAGCAGTGAGCGGTCAGGGGGAATGAACACTGAAGCTTTCTTT CASSERSGGMNTEAFF
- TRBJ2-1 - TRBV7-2 TGTGCCAGCAGCTTATCTCGTCTGGCGACTAAGGGCAATGAGCAGTTCTTC CASSLSRLATKGNEQFF
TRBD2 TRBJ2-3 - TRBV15 TGTGCCACCAGCGAACCCGCGGGGGGGCTGGATACGCAGTATTTT CATSEPAGGLDTQYF
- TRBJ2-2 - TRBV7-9 TGTGCCAGCAGCTTAGTTCTAGCGTTAGGCACCGGGGAGCTGTTTTTT CASSLVLALGTGELFF
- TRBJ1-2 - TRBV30 TGTGCCTCCCTGGGAGGGACTGAAGCTAACTATGGCTACACCTTC CASLGGTEANYGYTF
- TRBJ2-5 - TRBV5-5 TGTGCCAGCAGCCCGTACCAAGAGACCCAGTACTTC CASSPYQETQYF
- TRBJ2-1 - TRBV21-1 TGTGCCAGCAGCAAAGGGGACAGCTACAATGAGCAGTTCTTC CASSKGDSYNEQFF
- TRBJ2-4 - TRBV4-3 TGCGCCAGCAGCCAAGATCCCCCTTGGCGGGCGAAAAACATTCAGTACTTC CASSQDPPWRAKNIQYF
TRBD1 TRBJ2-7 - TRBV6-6 TGTGCCAGCAGTTACTCGACAGGGGTACGCGAGCAGTACTTC CASSYSTGVREQYF
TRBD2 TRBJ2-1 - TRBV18 TGTGCCAGCTCACCGCTAGCGGGCGACAATGAGCAGTTCTTC CASSPLAGDNEQFF
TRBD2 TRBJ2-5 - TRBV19 TGTGCCAGTAGTGTCGGGGGCGGGAGGGCCTTTTTGAAAGAGACCCAGTACTTC CASSVGGGRAFLKETQYF
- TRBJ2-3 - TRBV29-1 TGCAGCGCCCGAAGGGGGATCTCACTGCAAGATACGCAGTATTTT CSARRGISLQDTQYF